This T cell receptor (beta chain) originates from a study of blood T cell repertoires in COVID-19. Authors' methods: Reference gene primer amplification yielded estimated nucleated cell counts. Generated by immunoSEQ multiplex PCR, the TCRdb table keeps only in-frame clones and is missing some. V and J calls and clone size are copied from that table; D and trimming were computed from the DNA. Among 200,000 to 250,000 clones, about 84% were seen once, and the ten largest hold roughly 13%. Germline assignment: CDR1 SGHNT and CDR2 YYREEE (reference sequence). CDR3 length: 16 amino acids. V was shortened by 2 bases and J by 0 bases, with 11 bases between the two germline ends.

The sequencing input was peripheral blood. This chain connects TRBV5-4 to TRBJ1-4; D unresolved. This receptor was identified in a human donor in a cohort sampled during active COVID-19. The CDR3 bases are TGTGCCAGCAGCTTAAGAGTTTCTTCAACTAATGAAAAACTGTTTTTT. This encodes CASSLRVSSTNEKLFF.